Below are 25 T cell receptor beta chains sequenced from a single sample in a study of blood T cells in healthy people across ages. A sample-barcoded 5' primer and a J-beta primer mix were used in a second PCR of roughly 6 to 11 cycles. A single record per CDR3 protein comes from TCRdb applying MiXCR to the 5' RACE reads. The sample holds roughly 1.4 million distinct CDR3 sequences, around 59% seen once. The source material was blood. These receptors were collected from a man between 18 and 35 years old in good health.

V gene TRBV28 combines with J gene TRBJ2-4; either TRBD1 or TRBD2 may supply D (6 bases each). This CDR3 comprises 11 residues. V shed 5 bases and J shed 11 bases, with 10 bases lying between them. The germline gives CDR1 MDHEN, CDR2 SYDVKM. In DNA form, the CDR3 reads TGTGCCAGCAGTCCGGGGGCAGTTCAGTACTTC. It yields the protein CASSPGAVQYF. The full variable domain, completed using reference TRBV28 and TRBJ2-4, is DVKVTQSSRYLVKRTGEKVFLECVQDMDHENMFWYRQDPGLGLRLIYFSYDVKMKEKGDIPEGYSVSREKKERFSLILESASTNQTSMYLCASSPGAVQYFGAGTRLSVL.

V usage is TRBV3-1 and J usage is TRBJ1-5; the D gene is possibly TRBD1 (5 bases). Per germline, CDR1 LGHDT and CDR2 YNNKEL (reference sequence). The ends were cut back, 1 base at V and 3 bases at J, with 7 bases in the middle. The CDR3 is made up of 14 amino acids. CDR3 nucleotides: TGTGCCAGCAGCCAAGCAGGGAACAATCAGCCCCAGCATTTT. Translating gives CASSQAGNNQPQHF.

The CDR3 nucleotides are TGCAGTGCTAGAGTGGGGACAGGGGTGGAGAATTCACCCCTCCACTTT. Encoded protein: CSARVGTGVENSPLHF. The chain links TRBV20-1 to TRBJ1-6, with 10 bases fitting TRBD1. V trimming: 1 base; J trimming: 7 bases; junction bases outside the gene matches: 7. In germline, CDR1 is DFQATT, CDR2 SNEGSKA (reference sequence). The CDR3 totals 16 residues.

This clonotype was recorded a few times. This CDR3 is CASSCHPTQGEPYNEQFF. CDR3 DNA: TGTGCCAGCAGCTGCCACCCGACTCAGGGGGAACCCTACAATGAGCAGTTCTTC. The gene calls are TRBV27 and TRBJ2-1; 7 nucleotides agree with TRBD1. The CDR3 spans 18 residues. The germline V gene has CDR1 MNHEY and CDR2 SMNVEV (reference sequence). After removal of 6 bases from V and 2 bases from J, the junction contained 16 bases not matched to a gene.

CDR3 DNA: TGTGCCAGCAGTTTTGTGCAGACCTATAGCAATCAGCCCCAGCATTTT. Translation: CASSFVQTYSNQPQHF. The chain joins TRBV28 to TRBJ1-5; D remains unclear. The germline gives CDR1 MDHEN, CDR2 SYDVKM. The ends were cut back, 3 bases at V and 0 bases at J, with 12 bases in the middle. The CDR3 spans 16 residues.

On this clonotype itself: This may be a read error: a much more frequent sequence differs by one nucleotide. V usage is TRBV7-2 and J usage is TRBJ2-5; a possible D gene is TRBD2 (7 bases). The CDR3 is 14 residues long. Germline lookup yields CDR1 SGHTA and CDR2 FQGNSA. Trimming shortened V by 5 bases and J by 7 bases, and 17 bases separated the two germline ends. CDR3 coding DNA: TGTGCCAGCAGCCTCAGGGGAGGGTTGGGGACCCAGTACTTC. It translates to CASSLRGGLGTQYF.

The genes are TRBV4-1 and TRBJ2-7, with D perhaps given as TRBD1 or TRBD2 (5 bases each). CDR3 size: 14 residues. Between the trimmed V and J ends, which lost 11 bases and 3 bases, there was a span of 20 bases. Germline V gene lookup returns CDR1 MGHRA and CDR2 YSYEKL. The CDR3 DNA sequence: TGCGCCTCAGCATCTCGGGACGGGAACTACGAGCAGTACTTC. This encodes CASASRDGNYEQYF.

This clonotype was found a few times. This chain links TRBV5-4 with TRBJ2-3; D gene uncertain. The CDR3 has 13 amino acids. Per germline, CDR1 SGHNT and CDR2 YYREEE (reference sequence). Trimming shortened V by 4 bases and J by 2 bases, and 8 bases separated the two germline ends. Here the CDR3 reads CASSLYNTDTQYF. The CDR3 coding sequence is TGTGCCAGCAGCCTCTACAACACAGATACGCAGTATTTT.

This clonotype was recorded once. The J gene is TRBJ2-6, the V gene TRBV6-5, with TRBD2 as a possible D gene (5 bases). This CDR3 region has 16 residues. Germline V gene data show CDR1 as MNHEY and CDR2 as SVGAGI. Trimming left V 3 bases short and J 7 bases short, with 16 bases between. CDR3 protein: CASSYFWTGSANVLTF. DNA of the CDR3: TGTGCCAGCAGTTATTTTTGGACTGGAAGCGCCAACGTCCTGACTTTC.

V gene TRBV7-2 combines with J gene TRBJ2-2, with D possibly TRBD1 on 5 matching bases. Germline loops: CDR1 SGHTA, CDR2 FQGNSA. The CDR3 loop spans 16 amino acids. The germline V and J ends were trimmed by 3 bases and 5 bases, with 16 bases remaining between them. CDR3 amino acids: CASSFLGSAGTGELFF. Written as DNA, the CDR3 is TGTGCCAGCAGCTTTTTGGGCAGCGCAGGGACCGGGGAGCTGTTTTTT.

This chain uses TRBV29-1 with TRBJ1-2; D gene ambiguous. Germline V gene lookup returns CDR1 SQVTM and CDR2 ANQGSEA. V was pared by 4 bases and J by 6 bases, with 15 bases between. This CDR3 is built from 13 residues. The CDR3 spells CSVAIEGRHGYTF. In DNA, the CDR3 is TGCAGCGTTGCGATTGAGGGTCGCCATGGCTACACCTTC.

The V and J genes are TRBV2 and TRBJ2-1, with D unclear. Germline V CDR1 and CDR2: SNHLY, FYNNEI. V was clipped by 4 bases and J by 8 bases, with 6 bases between them. This CDR3 is built from 11 residues. The CDR3 region has the DNA TGTGCCAGCAGTGGCGAGTATGAGCAGTTCTTC. This gives the protein CASSGEYEQFF.

This clonotype was counted ten times or more. V usage is TRBV10-1 and J usage is TRBJ2-3, with unresolved D. In germline, CDR1 is WNHNN, CDR2 SYGVQD (reference sequence). Between the trimmed V and J ends, which lost 4 bases and 2 bases, there was a span of 7 bases. The CDR3 contains 13 residues. CDR3 amino acids: CASSGTLTDTQYF. Here the CDR3 DNA reads TGCGCCAGCAGTGGGACCCTCACAGATACGCAGTATTTT.

The chain is built from TRBV5-1 and TRBJ1-3, with D maybe TRBD1 (5 bases). V lost 0 bases to trimming and J lost 5 bases, with 6 bases between them. The CDR3 has 13 amino acids. Per the germline V gene, CDR1 is SGHRS and CDR2 is YFSETQ. The CDR3 DNA is TGCGCCAGCAGCTTGGGACAGCGAAACACCATATATTTT. Protein product: CASSLGQRNTIYF.

This clonotype was seen a few times. The chain couples TRBV20-1 to TRBJ1-2; D unclear. This CDR3 spans 13 amino acids. Germline V gene sequence: CDR1 DFQATT, CDR2 SNEGSKA (reference sequence). V gave up 4 bases and J gave up 1 base, with 10 bases separating them. This chain's CDR3 is CSAKVQSNYGYTF. The CDR3 region has the DNA TGCAGTGCTAAGGTACAGAGTAACTATGGCTACACCTTC.

About this clonotype itself: A much bigger clone sits one base away, suggesting this may be a read error. Here the CDR3 DNA reads TGTGCCAGCAGCTTAAAAACCGAGCAGTACTTC. It codes for CASSLKTEQYF. The V and J genes are TRBV11-2 and TRBJ2-7; no firm D call. From germline, CDR1 is SGHAT and CDR2 FQNNGV. V dropped 2 bases and J dropped 6 bases, with 5 bases sitting between them. This CDR3 spans 11 amino acids. The whole variable domain, remainder taken from reference TRBV11-2 and TRBJ2-7, is EAGVAQSPRYKIIEKRQSVAFWCNPISGHATLYWYQQILGQGPKLLIQFQNNGVVDDSQLPKDRFSAERLKGVDSTLKIQPAKLEDSAVYLCASSLKTEQYFGPGTRLTVT.

The J gene is TRBJ1-2, the V gene TRBV5-1; TRBD1 aligns across 8 bases. CDR3 size: 15 residues. Germline CDR1 is SGHRS and CDR2 is YFSETQ. V lost 0 bases to trimming and J lost 2 bases; unmatched junction nucleotides: 3. The CDR3 spells CASSLARTGNYGYTF. The CDR3 DNA is TGCGCCAGCAGCTTGGCGAGGACAGGGAACTATGGCTACACCTTC.

This clonotype was seen a single time. This chain joins TRBV5-1 and TRBJ2-4, with D possibly being TRBD2 (7 bases). The last part of the DNA fits TRBJ2-7 better; the J call may be wrong. Per the germline V gene, CDR1 is SGHRS and CDR2 is YFSETQ. This CDR3 has 16 residues. CDR3 residues: CASSSKAGASTYEQYF. Here the CDR3 DNA reads TGCGCCAGCAGCTCGAAGGCGGGGGCATCCACCTACGAGCAGTACTTC.

V gene TRBV10-3 combines with J gene TRBJ2-1; possible D gene TRBD1, 5 bases. Trimming pared 10 bases from V and 0 bases from J, leaving 16 bases between. This CDR3 comprises 15 residues. In germline, CDR1 is ENHRY, CDR2 SYGVKD. The CDR3 nucleotides read TGTGCCACCACACAGGACGGAAGCTCCTACAATGAGCAGTTCTTC. Amino acids: CATTQDGSSYNEQFF.

The chain recombines TRBV20-1 with TRBJ1-5; the D gene is possibly TRBD1 (6 bases). Germline assignment: CDR1 DFQATT and CDR2 SNEGSKA (reference sequence). Trimming left V 4 bases short and J 2 bases short, with 9 bases between. The CDR3 length is 13 residues. The DNA of the CDR3 is TGCAGTGCTAAAAGACAGGGCAATCAGCCCCAGCATTTT. Its protein is CSAKRQGNQPQHF.

The chain links TRBV18 to TRBJ2-7, with 7 nucleotides matching TRBD2. Germline V gene lookup returns CDR1 KGHSH and CDR2 LQKENI. The CDR3 has 15 amino acids. V trimming: 4 bases; J trimming: 6 bases; junction bases outside the gene matches: 12. The CDR3 loop is CASSLGAGQLGEQYF. CDR3 sequence (DNA): TGTGCCAGCTCACTTGGAGCGGGGCAACTGGGCGAGCAGTACTTC.

This chain uses TRBV9 with TRBJ1-1; TRBD1 agrees at 9 bases. V dropped 0 bases and J dropped 8; count of bases not matched to a gene: 2. Germline V CDR1 and CDR2: SGDLS, YYNGEE. The CDR3 has 13 amino acids. In nucleotides, the CDR3 is TGTGCCAGCAGCGTAGATGGACAGGGGGAAGCTTTCTTT. Translated, it gives CASSVDGQGEAFF.

This clonotype came up a few times. This sequence joins TRBV28 and TRBJ1-2, with D possibly being TRBD1 (6 bases). This CDR3 has 17 residues. Germline loops: CDR1 MDHEN, CDR2 SYDVKM. Trimming removed 7 bases at V and 0 bases at J, with 21 bases between. In nucleotides, the CDR3 is TGTGCCAGCATTGGCCACAGGGCCCTTTCGCCTAACTATGGCTACACCTTC. Translated, it gives CASIGHRALSPNYGYTF.

As concerns this clonotype: Sequence at one end of the junction differs from germline and may be a read error. V and J are TRBV5-1 and TRBJ2-3, with D uncertain. Germline assignment: CDR1 SGHRS and CDR2 YFSETQ. The CDR3 is 14 residues long. As DNA, the CDR3 is TGTGCCAGCAGCTTAGAATCTAGCACAGATACGCAGTATTTT. Its translation: CASSLESSTDTQYF.

The rearrangement joins TRBV15 to TRBJ2-3; 8 bases fit TRBD1. With V trimmed by 4 bases and J by 1 base, 4 bases remained unmatched. Germline CDR1 and CDR2: LNHNV and YYDKDF (reference sequence). The CDR3 has 15 amino acids. The CDR3 is CATSTTGDGTDTQYF. The CDR3 DNA reads as TGTGCCACCAGCACGACAGGGGATGGCACAGATACGCAGTATTTT.